Below are 13 T cell receptor beta chains sequenced from a single sample in a study of T cells in Graves' hyperthyroidism and ophthalmopathy (dated by TCRdb to 2018 to 2020). The library was built by means of multiplex PCR. The sample was run on an Illumina HiSeq 2000. TCR beta CDR3 regions were amplified from RNA transcripts. The first round of RT-PCR for the TCR CDR3 was performed with the HTBI primer set and the Qiagen OneStep RT-PCR kit. TCRdb handled the public reads itself, with Q25 trimming in fastp and clone calling in MiXCR, and kept productive beta chains. One record per CDR3 amino acid sequence lists the most common genes and DNA. This sample comprises around 240,000 distinct CDR3 sequences, approximately 15% of them detected only once. 10% to 15% of the sample is taken by the ten largest. The sample consisted of blood. These receptors were collected from a woman aged 40 to 50 with Graves' hyperthyroidism that later progressed to Graves' ophthalmopathy.

This clonotype was recorded at least ten times. CDR3 in amino acids: CASSPRSSPRDTQYF. The DNA for the CDR3 is TGTGCCAGCAGTCCCCGGTCCTCACCTCGGGATACGCAGTATTTT. The chain is built from TRBV27 and TRBJ2-3; no clear D gene. The CDR3 has 15 amino acids. Germline loops: CDR1 MNHEY, CDR2 SMNVEV (reference sequence). Trimming shortened V by 5 bases and J by 6 bases, and 18 bases separated the two germline ends.

This clonotype was recorded at least ten times. The chain couples TRBV28 to TRBJ1-1; D not resolved. The CDR3 is 13 residues long. V lost 8 bases to trimming and J lost 3 bases, with 13 bases between them. Germline V gives CDR1 MDHEN, CDR2 SYDVKM. This chain's CDR3 is CASGLNWDTEAFF. CDR3 bases: TGTGCCAGCGGGCTGAATTGGGACACTGAAGCTTTCTTT. The whole variable domain, remainder taken from reference TRBV28 and TRBJ1-1, is DVKVTQSSRYLVKRTGEKVFLECVQDMDHENMFWYRQDPGLGLRLIYFSYDVKMKEKGDIPEGYSVSREKKERFSLILESASTNQTSMYLCASGLNWDTEAFFGQGTRLTVV.

The sample holds a few counts of this clonotype. The rearrangement uses TRBV19 and TRBJ2-4; the D is unclear. The CDR3 has 17 residues. Germline CDR1 reads LNHDA; CDR2 reads SQIVND (reference sequence). The germline V and J ends were trimmed by 6 bases and 3 bases, with 21 bases remaining between them. DNA of the CDR3: TGTGCCAGTAGCACGACTCAGGTATCACCGGGCAAAAACATTCAGTACTTC. It yields the protein CASSTTQVSPGKNIQYF.

This clonotype was recorded at least ten times. The chain joins TRBV19 to TRBJ1-2, with D uncertain. CDR3 length: 13 residues. V was pared by 3 bases and J by 7 bases, with 12 bases between. Germline V gene data show CDR1 as LNHDA and CDR2 as SQIVND (reference sequence). The CDR3 nucleotides read TGTGCCAGTAGTATCGGGAGGGTGGCTGGCTACACCTTC. It encodes CASSIGRVAGYTF.

In this sample, this clonotype turned up a few times. The V gene is TRBV20-1, the J gene TRBJ2-3, with a tentative D call TRBD2 (6 bases). In germline, CDR1 is DFQATT, CDR2 SNEGSKA (reference sequence). The ends were cut back, 3 bases at V and 2 bases at J, with 21 bases in the middle. This CDR3 region has 17 residues. As DNA, the CDR3 is TGCAGTGCTAGCTTCCCCCGTGCGGGACGGGCCACAGATACGCAGTATTTT. It is translated as CSASFPRAGRATDTQYF.

In this sample, this clonotype turned up many times. The CDR3, as DNA: TGTGCCAGCAGCTTCGGGGGAACTAGAGACTATGGCTACACCTTC. Residues: CASSFGGTRDYGYTF. The chain carries TRBV12-3 or TRBV12-4 and TRBJ1-2; a possible D gene is TRBD1 (5 bases). The CDR3 totals 15 residues. The V end was cut by 6 bases, the J end by 3 bases, with 17 bases between.

This clonotype showed up many times. The J gene is TRBJ1-1, the V gene TRBV6-5; TRBD1 is a possible D gene (5 bases). The CDR3 has 15 residues. Germline CDR1 and CDR2: MNHEY and SVGAGI. Trimming cost V 0 bases and J 3 bases, with 11 bases left between them. CDR3 in amino acids: CASSYSYSRDTEAFF. In DNA, the CDR3 is TGTGCCAGCAGTTACTCGTATTCCAGGGACACTGAAGCTTTCTTT.

This clonotype was detected only a few times. The CDR3 DNA sequence: TGTGCCAGCAGTGAAGTTGGGGGTCGGGGCTACACCTTC. Translated: CASSEVGGRGYTF. The chain is built from TRBV6-1 and TRBJ1-2, with D perhaps TRBD1 (5 bases). V shed 1 base and J shed 8 bases, with 11 bases lying between them. CDR3 length: 13 residues. Germline CDR1 MNHNS, CDR2 SASEGT.

Many counts were recorded for this clonotype. This CDR3 is CASSLSPTSGRWMTSYEQYF. CDR3 bases: TGTGCCAGCAGTTTATCCCCGACTAGCGGAAGGTGGATGACCTCCTACGAGCAGTACTTC. V and J are TRBV28 and TRBJ2-7, with 9 nucleotides matching TRBD2. Trimming at V came to 1 base and at J to 0 bases, leaving 16 bases not matched to a gene. CDR3 length equals 20 residues. Looked up from germline, CDR1 is MDHEN and CDR2 is SYDVKM.

Remarks on this clonotype: A much larger clone differs from this one at a single base, so this may be a read error. The V call is TRBV7-9, the J call TRBJ2-4; 13 bases are shared with TRBD2. The DNA end is a closer match to TRBJ2-1, so the J assignment may be wrong. This CDR3 has 15 amino acids. The V gene's germline CDR1 is SEHNR and CDR2 FQNEAQ (reference sequence). The CDR3 here is CASSFWTSGRDIQFF. CDR3 in DNA: TGTGCCAGCAGCTTCTGGACTAGCGGGAGAGACATTCAGTTCTTC.

In this sample, this clonotype turned up many times. V and J are TRBV7-9 and TRBJ2-5; unclear D gene. V was clipped by 1 base and J by 5 bases, with 5 bases between them. This CDR3 region has 12 residues. In germline, CDR1 is SEHNR, CDR2 FQNEAQ (reference sequence). The CDR3 nucleotides are TGTGCCAGCAGCTTAGAGACTGAGACCCAGTACTTC. Its translation is CASSLETETQYF.

At least ten counts were recorded for this clonotype. The chain couples TRBV20-1 to TRBJ2-2, with D possibly being TRBD2 (5 bases). The CDR3 extends over 13 amino acids. Germline assignment: CDR1 DFQATT and CDR2 SNEGSKA (reference sequence). V was pared by 3 bases and J by 3 bases, with 8 bases between. CDR3 amino acids: CSASGKYTGELFF. The CDR3 nucleotides are TGCAGTGCTAGCGGGAAATACACCGGGGAGCTGTTTTTT.

This clonotype was detected ten times or more. The chain recombines TRBV10-3 with TRBJ1-2; TRBD1 might be the D (5 bases). This CDR3 is built from 14 residues. V was cut by 6 bases and J by 7 bases, with 18 bases left in between. Germline CDR1 is ENHRY and CDR2 is SYGVKD. CDR3 loop: CAISAPGGVGGYTF. CDR3 DNA: TGTGCCATCAGCGCTCCGGGGGGGGTAGGTGGCTACACCTTC.